A selection of T cell receptor beta chains follows, all from one sample in a study of shared clonotypes between healthy human individuals. The assay was immunoSEQ multiplex PCR, and TCRdb's table has in-frame clones only and misses some. The table lists roughly 1,600,000 clones, approximately 98.5% of them singletons. The sequencing sample was made of naive CD4+ T cells sorted from blood. The receptors come from a man aged 25 to 40 in good health. Both conserved end residues are part of each CDR3. The D gene is left open where the match is weak. Rows give clone size only sometimes, using once, few, many, or a class for an expanded clone.

J gene,clone size,V gene,D gene,CDR3 DNA,CDR3 protein
TRBJ1-2,NA,TRBV9,NA,TGTGCCAGCAGCGTAGGTACAACCGCCAACTATGGCTACACCTTC,CASSVGTTANYGYTF
TRBJ2-7,NA,TRBV13,TRBD2,TGTGCCAGCAGCTTAAGGAGGAGACGGGAGGGCCGTTCCCCCTACGAGCAGTACTTC,CASSLRRRREGRSPYEQYF
TRBJ2-3,NA,TRBV5-4,NA,TGTGCCAGCAGCTATCGTGGCACAGATACGCAGTATTTT,CASSYRGTDTQYF
TRBJ2-3,NA,TRBV5-4,TRBD1,TGTGCCAGCAGCTTGATCGGACAGGGGACAGATACGCAGTATTTT,CASSLIGQGTDTQYF
TRBJ1-1,NA,TRBV11-2,NA,TGTGCCACCAGCACGCAGGGAGGCCACACTGAAGCTTTCTTT,CATSTQGGHTEAFF
TRBJ1-2,NA,TRBV28,TRBD1,TGTGCCAGCAGTCCCCACCGGGACAGCCACGGGATCTATGGCTACACCTTC,CASSPHRDSHGIYGYTF
TRBJ2-3,NA,TRBV7-9,TRBD2,TGTGCCAGCAGCTTACGGACTAGCGGGTTTGATACGCAGTATTTT,CASSLRTSGFDTQYF
TRBJ1-5,NA,TRBV5-4,NA,TGTGCCAGCAGCTTGGAATCTAGCATCGGCGATCAGCCCCAGCATTTT,CASSLESSIGDQPQHF
TRBJ1-4,NA,TRBV28,NA,TGTGCCAGCCGACCCCAGACAGCGGAAAGGAAAGTACTGTTTTTT,CASRPQTAERKVLFF
TRBJ1-5,NA,TRBV11-2,NA,TGTGCCAGCAGCTTAGACAGAAGCAATCAGCCCCAGCATTTT,CASSLDRSNQPQHF
TRBJ2-1,NA,TRBV7-2,NA,TGTGCCAGCAGCTTACAGCGGAGCTCCTACAATGAGCAGTTCTTC,CASSLQRSSYNEQFF
TRBJ2-5,NA,TRBV11-2,NA,TGTGCCAGCAGCTTAATTTCTTCGCAGACCCAGTACTTC,CASSLISSQTQYF
TRBJ2-1,NA,TRBV18,NA,TGTGCCAGCTCCGCATCTACCGACTCCTACAATGAGCAGTTCTTC,CASSASTDSYNEQFF
TRBJ2-2,NA,TRBV5-6,NA,TGTGCCAGCAGCTTGGAGCGCACCGGGGAGCTGTTTTTT,CASSLERTGELFF
TRBJ2-3,NA,TRBV5-1,TRBD1,TGCGCCAGCAGCTCGCCGGGACAGGGGGCGCGAATGGGCACAGATACGCAGTATTTT,CASSSPGQGARMGTDTQYF
TRBJ2-2,NA,TRBV7-9,NA,TGTGCCAGCAGCTTCCAGGGACAAATCACCGGGGAGCTGTTTTTT,CASSFQGQITGELFF
TRBJ2-7,NA,TRBV6-6,NA,TGTGCCAGTTCAGCGTGGGCGCGAGAGCAGTACTTC,CASSAWAREQYF
TRBJ2-5,NA,TRBV29-1,TRBD2,TGCAGCGTAGATTGGACTAGCGGCCTCCAAGAGACCCAGTACTTC,CSVDWTSGLQETQYF
TRBJ1-3,NA,TRBV28,NA,TGTGCCAGCAGTTTACGACAGGTCCCTGGAAACACCATATATTTT,CASSLRQVPGNTIYF
TRBJ2-2,NA,TRBV18,TRBD2,TGTGCCAGCTCACCCGGGACTAGCGGGAGCGACACCGGGGAGCTGTTTTTT,CASSPGTSGSDTGELFF
TRBJ1-1,NA,TRBV27,TRBD1,TGTGCCAGCAGGGTGACAGGGTTGAACACTGAAGCTTTCTTT,CASRVTGLNTEAFF
TRBJ1-1,NA,TRBV6-1,NA,TGTGCCAGCAGTCAAGGACAGCTGATGAACACTGAAGCTTTCTTT,CASSQGQLMNTEAFF
TRBJ2-3,NA,TRBV11-2,NA,TGTGCCAGCAGCTTAGTGGGGGGCGCGGGGACAGATACGCAGTATTTT,CASSLVGGAGTDTQYF
TRBJ2-1,NA,TRBV11-2,NA,TGTGCCAGCATGTGGTCATCTGAGCAGTTCTTC,CASMWSSEQFF
TRBJ2-7,NA,TRBV7-9,TRBD2,TGTGCCAGCAGCCAAGGGACTAGCGGTACCTACGAGCAGTACTTC,CASSQGTSGTYEQYF
TRBJ1-4,NA,TRBV7-2,NA,TGTGCCAGCAGCTCACACGCAACTAATGAAAAACTGTTTTTT,CASSSHATNEKLFF
TRBJ2-7,NA,TRBV28,TRBD2,TGTGCCAGCACCGAGCTCGGCGGGAGCTACGAGCAGTACTTC,CASTELGGSYEQYF
TRBJ2-2,NA,TRBV11-2,TRBD1,TGTGCCAGCAGCGGATGGACAGGGTCCACCGGGGAGCTGTTTTTT,CASSGWTGSTGELFF
TRBJ1-1,NA,TRBV7-2,NA,TGTGCCAGCAGCTCCGACAGTCGGAACACTGAAGCTTTCTTT,CASSSDSRNTEAFF
TRBJ2-5,NA,TRBV11-2,TRBD1,TGTGCCAGCAGCTACCCGGGACAGAAGCAAGAGACCCAGTACTTC,CASSYPGQKQETQYF
TRBJ2-1,once,TRBV9,TRBD2,TGTGCCAGCAGCGTAGCGACTAGCGGGAGAGCCGGGAATGAGCAGTTCTTC,CASSVATSGRAGNEQFF
TRBJ2-3,NA,TRBV5-4,NA,TGTGCCAGCAGCGCGGGACTCAAGGAAGGGAGCACAGATACGCAGTATTTT,CASSAGLKEGSTDTQYF
TRBJ1-1,NA,TRBV12-5,NA,TGTGCTAGTGGCAAGGACTGGGGCACTGAAGCTTTCTTT,CASGKDWGTEAFF
TRBJ2-7,NA,TRBV5-1,NA,TGCGCCAGCAGCGTTATTAGGGAAGAGCAGTACTTC,CASSVIREEQYF
TRBJ1-4,NA,TRBV5-4,NA,TGTGCCAGCAGCTTGTTAGTGGGGGAAAAACTGTTTTTT,CASSLLVGEKLFF
TRBJ2-2,NA,TRBV10-3,NA,TGTGCCATCTCCCCACAGGAAACCGGGGAGCTGTTTTTT,CAISPQETGELFF
TRBJ2-5,NA,TRBV2,NA,TGTGCCAGCAGTATTATCAGGACCCAGTACTTC,CASSIIRTQYF
TRBJ2-7,once,TRBV5-1,NA,TGCGCCAGCAGCTTCCGGGGTAGCGGAGTGATCGAGCAGTACTTC,CASSFRGSGVIEQYF
TRBJ1-1,NA,TRBV30,TRBD1,TGTGCCTGGAGTGCTTCAGGGGGCCCGCCGGGTGGAGCTTTCTTT,CAWSASGGPPGGAFF
TRBJ2-1,NA,TRBV7-2,NA,TGTGCCAGCAGCTTAGCCCCATCGTGGGGGCTTTGGAATGAGCAGTTCTTC,CASSLAPSWGLWNEQFF
TRBJ2-7,NA,TRBV27,NA,TGTGCCAGCAGAGAGGTAGGGGCCTACGAGCAGTACTTC,CASREVGAYEQYF
TRBJ1-4,NA,TRBV29-1,NA,TGCAGCGTTGTTACAGGGAGAAATGAAAAACTGTTTTTT,CSVVTGRNEKLFF
TRBJ2-7,once,TRBV6-9,TRBD1,TGTGCCAGCCCCCCGGGACAGGACTACGAGCAGTACTTC,CASPPGQDYEQYF
TRBJ2-7,NA,TRBV6-5,NA,TGTGCCACCACAGAAGGCGACGGAACCTACGAGCAGTACTTC,CATTEGDGTYEQYF
TRBJ1-1,NA,TRBV19,NA,TGTGCCAGTAGTATGTCGCCCCCCGGAAACCGCTACGCTGAAGCTTTCTTT,CASSMSPPGNRYAEAFF
TRBJ2-3,NA,TRBV5-1,NA,TGCGCCAGCAGCCCGCTGCACGGAACAGATACGCAGTATTTT,CASSPLHGTDTQYF
TRBJ2-5,NA,TRBV5-4,NA,TGTGCCAGCAGGGGGGGATTGAAAGAGACCCAGTACTTC,CASRGGLKETQYF
TRBJ2-7,NA,TRBV5-5,NA,TGTGCCAGCAGCTTGATGGGGATAGAGCAGTACTTC,CASSLMGIEQYF
TRBJ1-5,NA,TRBV2,NA,TGTGCCAGCCAGCGGGGGCAGGGAAATTTCCAGCCCCAGCATTTT,CASQRGQGNFQPQHF
TRBJ1-2,NA,TRBV14,NA,TGTGCCAGCAGCCAAGAGGGAGGCAGCAGGTACAATGGCTACACCTTC,CASSQEGGSRYNGYTF
TRBJ1-1,NA,TRBV11-2,TRBD1,TGTGCCAGCAGCTTAGGGACAGGGCTTAACACTGAAGCTTTCTTT,CASSLGTGLNTEAFF
TRBJ2-2,NA,TRBV11-2,TRBD2,TGTGCCAGCAGCCGACTAGCGGACACCGGGGAGCTGTTTTTT,CASSRLADTGELFF
TRBJ1-5,NA,TRBV9,NA,TGTGCCAGCAGCGTTGGCGCCTCCGGTGGCAATCAGCCCCAGCATTTT,CASSVGASGGNQPQHF
TRBJ1-4,once,TRBV11-2,NA,TGTGCCAGCAGCTTCGATAATAATGAAAAACTGTTTTTT,CASSFDNNEKLFF
TRBJ2-5,NA,TRBV4-3,NA,TGCGCCAGCAGCCAGACAAGGACGGAAGAGACCCAGTACTTC,CASSQTRTEETQYF
TRBJ2-7,NA,TRBV7-9,NA,TGTGCCAGCAGTCCCGATTCGGACGTCGTCTTGGTCTTC,CASSPDSDVVLVF
TRBJ1-5,once,TRBV6-6,TRBD1,TGTGCCAGCAGTTACCGGAAACAGGGGGCGGGTCAGCCCCAGCATTTT,CASSYRKQGAGQPQHF
TRBJ1-4,once,TRBV2,NA,TGTGCCAGCAGATTGGAGGCAACTAATGAAAAACTGTTTTTT,CASRLEATNEKLFF
TRBJ1-1,NA,TRBV18,NA,TGTGCCAGCTCATCAAAGGCCCCGGGAGCTGAAGCTTTCTTT,CASSSKAPGAEAFF
TRBJ2-7,NA,TRBV27,NA,TGTGCCAGCAGTCCGCGGGTCGGACAGTATTACGAGCAGTACTTC,CASSPRVGQYYEQYF